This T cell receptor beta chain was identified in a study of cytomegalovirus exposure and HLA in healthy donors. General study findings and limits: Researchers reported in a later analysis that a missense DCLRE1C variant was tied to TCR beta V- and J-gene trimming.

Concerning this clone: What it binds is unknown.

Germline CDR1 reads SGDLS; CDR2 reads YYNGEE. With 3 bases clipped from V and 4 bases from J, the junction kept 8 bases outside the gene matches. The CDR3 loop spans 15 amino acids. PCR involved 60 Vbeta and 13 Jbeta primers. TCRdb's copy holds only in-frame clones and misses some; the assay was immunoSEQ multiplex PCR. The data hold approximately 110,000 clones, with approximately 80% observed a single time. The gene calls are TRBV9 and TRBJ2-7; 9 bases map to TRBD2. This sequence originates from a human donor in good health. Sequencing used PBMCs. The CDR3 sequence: CASSAGGTSPYEQYF. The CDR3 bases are TGTGCCAGCAGCGCTGGGGGGACTAGCCCTTACGAGCAGTACTTC.